Below, 9 T cell receptor beta chains from the same sample are listed, as sequenced in a study of T-cell memory formation after mild COVID-19 (dated by TCRdb to the early 2020s). Libraries were prepared through 5' RACE. The sequencer listed for this sample is Illumina NovaSeq 6000. The public reads were run again by TCRdb, first through fastp at Q25 and then through MiXCR, and only productive beta chains were kept. For every CDR3 protein sequence, its rows merge into one entry that carries the most common genes and DNA. This sample has a few hundred thousand distinct CDR3 sequences in its table, and approximately 15% of those were observed once. The biggest ten clones account for 20% to 25% of the sample. The source material was PBMCs or a T cell subset sorted from them (not recorded which). The receptors were gathered from a man between 18 and 35 years old who had mild COVID-19 (a few samples of this study predate the infection). The sample titles of this study are shuffled in the database, so cell type and time point are left out; the donor was told from shared clones.

The chain combines TRBV6-5 with TRBJ1-2, with D possibly TRBD1 on 6 matching bases. The CDR3 covers 15 residues. Trimming shortened V by 7 bases and J by 6 bases, and 21 bases separated the two germline ends. Per the germline V gene, CDR1 is MNHEY and CDR2 is SVGAGI. The CDR3 nucleotides are TGTGCCAGCAACTCCTATCTGGGGGCGGGGAATGGCTACACCTTC. Translated: CASNSYLGAGNGYTF.

A few counts support this clonotype. The chain carries TRBV20-1 and TRBJ1-5; D is possibly TRBD1 (6 bases). CDR1 is DFQATT and CDR2 is SNEGSKA in the germline V gene (reference sequence). This CDR3 region has 14 residues. The CDR3 sequence: CSQQGRTANQPQHF. In DNA, the CDR3 is TGCAGCCAACAGGGAAGGACAGCTAATCAGCCCCAGCATTTT.

This clonotype was recorded a few times. The chain combines TRBV5-4 with TRBJ2-3; D not resolved. V shed 3 bases and J shed 0 bases, with 8 bases lying between them. This CDR3 comprises 14 residues. Per the germline V gene, CDR1 is SGHNT and CDR2 is YYREEE (reference sequence). CDR3 DNA sequence: TGTGCCAGCAGCTCGCCCCCCAGCACAGATACGCAGTATTTT. Translation: CASSSPPSTDTQYF.

This chain links TRBV10-3 with TRBJ2-1, with 9 positions matching TRBD1. Looked up from germline, CDR1 is ENHRY and CDR2 is SYGVKD. The CDR3 loop spans 16 amino acids. Trimming at V came to 3 bases and at J to 2 bases, leaving 5 bases not matched to a gene. The CDR3 region is CAISDPGTGTYNEQFF. The CDR3 DNA sequence: TGTGCCATCAGTGACCCCGGGACAGGGACCTACAATGAGCAGTTCTTC.

This clonotype was observed at least ten times. The chain couples TRBV15 to TRBJ2-2, with D perhaps matching TRBD1 or TRBD2 (6 bases each). This CDR3 contains 15 residues. Germline V gene sequence: CDR1 LNHNV, CDR2 YYDKDF (reference sequence). V shed 1 base and J shed 5 bases, with 11 bases lying between them. CDR3 in amino acids: CATSRGGAHTGELFF. The CDR3 bases are TGTGCCACCAGCAGAGGGGGGGCCCATACCGGGGAGCTGTTTTTT.

The chain carries TRBV3-1 and TRBJ2-2; D assignment may be TRBD1 or TRBD2 (5 bases each). This CDR3 is 15 amino acids long. Germline-derived CDR1 and CDR2 are LGHDT and YNNKEL (reference sequence). The V gene lost 4 bases and the J gene lost 5 bases, with 14 bases spanning the gap. Here the CDR3 reads CASSRPGRWTGELFF. Written as DNA, the CDR3 is TGTGCCAGCAGCCGCCCGGGACGGTGGACCGGGGAGCTGTTTTTT.

This clonotype appeared a few times. The chain carries TRBV29-1 and TRBJ2-3, with 7 positions matching TRBD2. The CDR3 is 16 amino acids. Trimming took 4 bases from V and 0 from J; bases not matched to a gene: 10. Per the germline V gene, CDR1 is SQVTM and CDR2 is ANQGSEA. CDR3 residues: CSVGRGTTTSTDTQYF. CDR3 sequence (DNA): TGCAGCGTTGGGCGGGGGACTACGACTAGCACAGATACGCAGTATTTT.

This clonotype was found a few times. The chain is built from TRBV4-2 and TRBJ2-1, with D possibly matching TRBD1 (7 bases). This CDR3 region has 16 residues. Germline lookup yields CDR1 LGHNA and CDR2 YNFKEQ. The ends were cut back, 1 base at V and 5 bases at J, with 15 bases in the middle. The CDR3 reads CASSQAGGISDNEQFF. The CDR3 bases are TGTGCCAGCAGCCAAGCAGGGGGGATATCTGACAATGAGCAGTTCTTC.

This chain uses TRBV30 with TRBJ1-1, with a weak D call TRBD1 (5 bases). The CDR3 sequence is 14 residues long. Trimming left V 3 bases short and J 0 bases short, with 11 bases between. Germline V CDR1 and CDR2: GTSNPN, SVGIG (reference sequence). The CDR3 reads CAWSGGDLNTEAFF. The CDR3 nucleotides are TGTGCCTGGAGCGGAGGGGACCTGAACACTGAAGCTTTCTTT.